These 7 T cell receptor beta chains share one sample of origin, sequenced in a study of blood T cell repertoires in COVID-19. Sequenced by immunoSEQ multiplex PCR; TCRdb stores in-frame clones only, minus some. The table has 100,000 to 150,000 clones, roughly 83% seen once. Sequenced input: peripheral blood. The receptors were gathered from a woman in her forties or fifties with acute or convalescent COVID-19.

The chain joins TRBV25-1 to TRBJ1-6, with D tentatively TRBD1 (5 bases). Germline lookup yields CDR1 MGHDK and CDR2 SYGVNS. Trimming took 10 bases from V and 9 from J, leaving 10 bases between them. The CDR3 length is 11 residues. The CDR3 nucleotides are TGTGCCAACGCAAGGGGTTCACCCCTCCACTTT. Protein: CANARGSPLHF.

V is TRBV7-2 and J is TRBJ1-6; 9 nucleotides align to TRBD1. CDR1 SGHTA and CDR2 FQGNSA come from the germline V gene. There are 19 residues in the CDR3. V shed 5 bases, J shed 1 base, and the junction held 12 bases outside the gene matches. The CDR3 sequence: CASSLSAGTGKSYNSPLHF. DNA of the CDR3: TGTGCCAGCAGCCTCAGTGCCGGGACAGGGAAATCCTATAATTCACCCCTCCACTTT.

J is TRBJ1-5 and V is TRBV19; D might be TRBD1 (5 bases). Trimming took off 3 bases at V and 0 bases at J, with 9 bases between the two ends. CDR1 is LNHDA and CDR2 is SQIVND in the germline V gene (reference sequence). This CDR3 contains 15 residues. CDR3 amino acids: CASSMNQGSNQPQHF. For the CDR3, the DNA is TGTGCCAGTAGTATGAACCAGGGTAGCAATCAGCCCCAGCATTTT.

This clone was found once. The chain recombines TRBV28 with TRBJ2-3, with TRBD2 matching over 11 bases. The CDR3 loop spans 16 amino acids. CDR1 is MDHEN and CDR2 is SYDVKM in the germline V gene. V was clipped by 7 bases and J by 4 bases; unmatched bases: 10. Here the CDR3 reads CASNLAGGQLPDTQYF. Here the CDR3 DNA reads TGTGCCAGCAATCTAGCGGGGGGCCAACTGCCAGATACGCAGTATTTT.

The V gene is TRBV18, the J gene TRBJ1-4, with D tentatively TRBD1 (5 bases). V shed 1 base and J shed 8 bases, with 5 bases lying between them. Germline V gene lookup returns CDR1 KGHSH and CDR2 LQKENI. This CDR3 has 12 residues. CDR3 nucleotides: TGTGCCAGCTCACCACAGGGGGAAAAACTGTTTTTT. This translates into CASSPQGEKLFF. Combining the CDR3 with reference TRBV18 and TRBJ1-4 gives the whole variable domain NAGVMQNPRHLVRRRGQEARLRCSPMKGHSHVYWYRQLPEEGLKFMVYLQKENIIDESGMPKERFSAEFPKEGPSILRIQQVVRGDSAAYFCASSPQGEKLFFGSGTQLSVL.

CDR3 amino acids: CASSLREIDRGYEQYF. The CDR3, as DNA: TGTGCCAGCAGCTTGAGAGAGATAGACAGGGGCTACGAGCAGTACTTC. The chain carries TRBV5-5 and TRBJ2-7, with 8 bases that match TRBD1. CDR1 SGHKS and CDR2 YYEKEE come from the germline V gene (reference sequence). The length of the CDR3 is 16 residues. V shed 1 base and J 3 bases; nucleotides not matched to a gene: 9.

In regard to this clone: The sample contains more than one DNA sequence encoding this CDR3. The chain employs TRBV6-1 and TRBJ2-2, with TRBD2 matching over 9 bases. The junction had 4 bases not matched to a gene; V was cut back by 1 base and J by 4 bases. This CDR3 contains 16 residues. Germline V lookup: CDR1 MNHNS, CDR2 SASEGT. The CDR3 coding sequence is TGTGCCAGCAGTGAAGGGGCGGGGGGGCCCACCGGGGAGCTGTTTTTT. Protein product: CASSEGAGGPTGELFF.